A selection of T cell receptor beta chains follows, all from one sample in a study of identical twins. MiXCR, applied by TCRdb to the 5' RACE reads, yields one record per CDR3 protein. The repertoire consists of 1,800,000 or so distinct CDR3 sequences, with less than 40% occurring once and the leading ten covering approximately 0.25%. Sequencing input: cord blood. The receptors shown here come from a newborn girl in good health. The conserved cysteine and the conserved F or W are not part of the CDR3 here.

>TRBV3-1|TRBJ1-6
ASTRTDGNNSPLH
>TRBV12-3/TRBV12-4|TRBJ1-4
ASSFGGGEEKLF
>TRBV12-3/TRBV12-4|TRBJ1-2
ASNASPVPTYGYT
>TRBV6-6|TRBJ2-5
ASSSGGVSEY
>TRBV21-1|TRBJ2-5
ASSKVGLAAQETQY
>TRBV3-1|TRBJ1-5
ASSQLGQPQH
>TRBV24-1|TRBJ1-3
ATSDLAGNTIY
>TRBV18|TRBJ2-7
ASSPGESSSYEQY
>TRBV5-6|TRBJ2-4
ASSLWVGGEAKNIQY
>TRBV6-6|TRBJ2-7
ASSYSGSEQY
>TRBV4-1|TRBJ1-2
ACSQPGQGRGYT
>TRBV5-1|TRBJ2-5
ASSLGEETQY
>TRBV9|TRBJ2-1
ASSVARVTSGIAYNEQF
>TRBV5-1|TRBJ1-2
ASSLKTGGVYGYT
>TRBV27|TRBJ2-1
ASSSRTSVHNEQF
>TRBV5-1|TRBJ2-3
ASSGTYGLAGVKDTQY
>TRBV7-9|TRBJ1-2
ASSLDGYNRYT
>TRBV4-2|TRBJ1-2
ASSQRGEGYT
>TRBV4-2|TRBJ2-1
ASSQFRPPEQF
>TRBV12-3/TRBV12-4|TRBJ2-5
ASRTSGRGETQY
>TRBV12-3/TRBV12-4|NA
ASSLGTRLLPKYNEQY
>TRBV28|TRBJ2-3
ASSSYEAGSTDTQY
>TRBV10-3|TRBJ1-4
AISEPRQGEKLF
>TRBV20-1|TRBJ1-4
SAGRTGDEKLF
>TRBV5-1|TRBJ1-1
ASSLADTVKGTEAS
>TRBV29-1|TRBJ2-5
SVEGGTFKETQY
>TRBV4-2|TRBJ2-4
ASSQGTNVNIQY
>TRBV5-1|TRBJ1-2
ASSARISDNYGYT
>TRBV28|TRBJ1-6
ASRKGNSPLH
>TRBV6-1|TRBJ2-3
AGSEGTDTQY
>TRBV7-2|TRBJ2-1
ASSLGLGWGTVYNEQF
>TRBV5-1|TRBJ1-2
ASSRDNPSNYGYT
>TRBV9|TRBJ2-3
ASSVEREYTDTQY
>TRBV12-3/TRBV12-4|TRBJ2-3
ASSYGLAGWVDTQY
>TRBV9|TRBJ2-3
ASSSWGGSIADTQY
>TRBV10-3|TRBJ2-6
AISEGTVPGANVLT
>TRBV24-1|TRBJ2-3
ATSDFEGGTDTQY
>TRBV18|TRBJ2-4
ASSPQGTLNIQY
>TRBV14|TRBJ2-7
ASSRVLCGSSSYERY
>TRBV6-1|TRBJ1-1
ASKGTGGANGEAF
>TRBV7-2|TRBJ2-1
ASSRKYRDEQF
>TRBV10-3|TRBJ2-7
AISESTRSSYEQY
>TRBV20-1|TRBJ2-7
SAPPLAANSYEQY
>TRBV4-1|TRBJ2-7
ASSQASTTSYEQY
>TRBV19|TRBJ2-1
ASSPQREVDEQF
>TRBV7-6|TRBJ2-5
ASSSLRRETQY
>TRBV20-1|TRBJ1-6
SAEHRGTGYNSPLH
>TRBV12-3/TRBV12-4|TRBJ2-5
ASRLAGTFYNEQY
>TRBV27|TRBJ2-7
ASSSRRGTGLYEQY
>TRBV12-5|TRBJ1-2
ASGLSANYGYT
>TRBV6-1|TRBJ2-5
ASNPGEETQY
>TRBV7-9|TRBJ2-1
ASSLSPRAYYNEQF
>TRBV7-7|TRBJ2-3
ASSSGTSPGTDTQY
>TRBV14|TRBJ2-3
ASSQATGTGGTDTQY
>TRBV7-2|TRBJ2-4
ASSQRTSGTPKNIQY
>TRBV7-9|TRBJ2-1
ATETSGRAGSSYNEQF
>TRBV20-1|TRBJ2-7
SARVGTGNYEQY